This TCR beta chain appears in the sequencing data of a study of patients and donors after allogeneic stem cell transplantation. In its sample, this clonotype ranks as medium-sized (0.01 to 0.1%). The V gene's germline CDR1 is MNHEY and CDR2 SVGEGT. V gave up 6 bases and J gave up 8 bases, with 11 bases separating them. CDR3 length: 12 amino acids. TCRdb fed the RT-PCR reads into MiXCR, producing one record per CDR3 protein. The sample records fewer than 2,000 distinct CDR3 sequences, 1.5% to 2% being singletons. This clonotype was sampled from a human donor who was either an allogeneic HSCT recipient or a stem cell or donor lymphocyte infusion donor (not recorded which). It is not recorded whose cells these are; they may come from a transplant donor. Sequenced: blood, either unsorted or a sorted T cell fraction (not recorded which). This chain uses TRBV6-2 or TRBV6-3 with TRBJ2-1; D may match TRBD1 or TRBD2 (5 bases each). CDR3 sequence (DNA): TGTGCCAGCAGGCCCCTGGGGGATGAGCAGTTCTTC. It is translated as CASRPLGDEQFF.